The rows below give T cell receptor beta chains drawn from one sample of a study of T cell responses to AZD1222 COVID-19 vaccine. The table came from immunoSEQ multiplex PCR; TCRdb's copy has only in-frame clones and leaves some out. The table lists fewer than 200,000 clones, around 90% of them singletons. The material was peripheral blood, obtained on day 0 of AZD1222 vaccination. All receptors come from an adult in good health. CDR3s include the opening cysteine and the closing phenylalanine or tryptophan. D genes are given only for firm matches. The size of a clone is reported for some rows only, either as once, few or many, or as a class for expanded clones.

d_gene,j_gene,v_gene,abundance,CDR3nt,CDR3aa
TRBD1,TRBJ1-5,TRBV7-2,.,TGTGCCAGCAGCTTAGACAGGGGGGGCCCCAATCAGCCCCAGCATTTT,CASSLDRGGPNQPQHF
TRBD1,TRBJ1-2,TRBV28,.,TGTGCCAGCAGTCGAACAGGGGTCTATGGCTACACCTTC,CASSRTGVYGYTF
.,TRBJ1-4,TRBV2,.,TGTGCCAGCAGTGTGGGAAGGGGGGGACTGTTTTTT,CASSVGRGGLFF
.,TRBJ1-4,TRBV9,.,TGTGCCAGCAGCCCGAAGGACAGAACTAATGAAAAACTGTTTTTT,CASSPKDRTNEKLFF
.,TRBJ2-7,TRBV12-3/TRBV12-4,.,TGTGCCAGCAGTTCAACAAGGGAGCAGTACTTC,CASSSTREQYF
TRBD2,TRBJ2-1,TRBV30,.,TGTGCCTGGAGTGTACGGAGCGGGGGGGCGGTTGAGCAGTTCTTC,CAWSVRSGGAVEQFF
.,TRBJ1-5,TRBV5-5,.,TGTGCCAGCTCTCGGGGGGTTGGCCAGCCCCAGCATTTT,CASSRGVGQPQHF
.,TRBJ1-2,TRBV10-1,once,TGCGCCCTAAGTAGTGCCTATGGCTACACCTTC,CALSSAYGYTF
.,TRBJ2-4,TRBV19,.,TGTGCCAGTAGTCTGCAGGGGGGAGCCAAAAACATTCAGTACTTC,CASSLQGGAKNIQYF
.,TRBJ1-1,TRBV2,.,TGTGCCAGCAGTTCGTATGCCGGGGGGAACACTGAAGCTTTCTTT,CASSSYAGGNTEAFF
.,TRBJ1-5,TRBV4-1,.,TGCGCCAGCAGCCGCAGTGGGGGGGGAGATCAGCCCCAGCATTTT,CASSRSGGGDQPQHF